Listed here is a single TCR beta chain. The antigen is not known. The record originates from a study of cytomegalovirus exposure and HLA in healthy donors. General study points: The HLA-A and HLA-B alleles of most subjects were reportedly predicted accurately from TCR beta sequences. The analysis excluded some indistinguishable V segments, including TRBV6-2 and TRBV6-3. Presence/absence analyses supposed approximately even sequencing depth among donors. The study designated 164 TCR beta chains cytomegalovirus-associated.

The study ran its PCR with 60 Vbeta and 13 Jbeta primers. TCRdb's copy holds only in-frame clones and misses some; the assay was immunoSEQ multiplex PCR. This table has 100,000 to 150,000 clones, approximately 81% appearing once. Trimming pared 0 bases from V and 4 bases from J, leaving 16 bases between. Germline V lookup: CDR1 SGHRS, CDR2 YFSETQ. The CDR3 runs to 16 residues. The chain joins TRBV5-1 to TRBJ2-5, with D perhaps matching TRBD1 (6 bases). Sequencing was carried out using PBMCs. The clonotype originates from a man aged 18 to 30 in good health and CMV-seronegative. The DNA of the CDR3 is TGCGCCAGCAGCTTGGAGGGACAAGGCCCCGCAGAGACCCAGTACTTC. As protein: CASSLEGQGPAETQYF.